This T cell receptor beta chain comes out of a study of blood T cell repertoires in COVID-19. Study at large: PBMCs, B-cell-depleted T cells, or T cells provided the cDNA or gDNA that made up the material.

Study processing details: Nucleated cell number was recorded as an estimate derived from reference gene primer amplification. The table came from immunoSEQ multiplex PCR; TCRdb's copy has only in-frame clones and leaves some out. V and J calls plus clone size are reproduced from that table; the DNA served to infer D and trimming. The data show 130,000 to 150,000 clones, around 86% seen once. Between the trimmed V and J ends, which lost 2 bases and 8 bases, there was a span of 21 bases. The CDR3 totals 17 residues. From germline, CDR1 is SGHVS and CDR2 FQNEAQ. The source of this sequence is a human donor in a cohort sampled during active COVID-19. The rearrangement uses TRBV7-8 and TRBJ1-4; D ambiguous. Sequencing was done on a sample of peripheral blood. CDR3 region: CASSLRALRFLDEKLFF. The CDR3 nucleotides are TGTGCCAGCAGCTTACGCGCACTGAGGTTTCTCGACGAAAAACTGTTTTTT.